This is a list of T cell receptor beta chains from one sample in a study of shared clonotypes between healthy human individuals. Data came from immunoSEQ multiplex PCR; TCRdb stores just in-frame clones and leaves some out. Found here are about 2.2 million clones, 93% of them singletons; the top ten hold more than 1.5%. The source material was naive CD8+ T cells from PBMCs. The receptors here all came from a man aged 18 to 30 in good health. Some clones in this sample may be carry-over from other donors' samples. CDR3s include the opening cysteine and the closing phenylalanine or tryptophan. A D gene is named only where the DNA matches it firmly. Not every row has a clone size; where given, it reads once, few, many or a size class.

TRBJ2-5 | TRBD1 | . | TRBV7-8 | TGTGCCAGCAGCTTATCCCGGACAGGGCTCGGACAGAAAGAAGAGACCCAGTACTTC | CASSLSRTGLGQKEETQYF
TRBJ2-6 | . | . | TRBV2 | TGTGCCAGCAGTGAATTCAGGTCTGGGGCCAACGTCCTGACTTTC | CASSEFRSGANVLTF
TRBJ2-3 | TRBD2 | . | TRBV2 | TGTGCCAGCAGTACGAAACACGGTAGCGGGGATACGCAGTATTTT | CASSTKHGSGDTQYF
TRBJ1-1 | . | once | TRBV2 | TGTGCCAGCAGTGATCGGGAGGAAGCTTTCTTT | CASSDREEAFF
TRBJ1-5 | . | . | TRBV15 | TGTGCCACCAGCAGAGATTCTTGGGCACAGCCCCAGCATTTT | CATSRDSWAQPQHF
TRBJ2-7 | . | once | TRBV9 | TGTGCCAGCAGCGTAGGGGCAGGGAAGTCCTACGAGCAGTACTTC | CASSVGAGKSYEQYF
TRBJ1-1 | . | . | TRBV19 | TGTGCCAGTAGTCTACTTTACAGGGAGAACACTGAAGCTTTCTTT | CASSLLYRENTEAFF
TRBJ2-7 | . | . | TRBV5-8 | TGTGCCAGCAGCCTGCTCGACGGGACGGCCTACGAGCAGTACTTC | CASSLLDGTAYEQYF
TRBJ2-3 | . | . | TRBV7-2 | TGTGCCAGCAGCTTAGTTACGGGTGCCACAGATACGCAGTATTTT | CASSLVTGATDTQYF
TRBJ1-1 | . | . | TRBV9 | TGTGCCAGCAGCGAGATGGCCCGCGACTTAGAAGCTTTCTTT | CASSEMARDLEAFF
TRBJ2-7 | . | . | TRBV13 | TGTGCCAGCAGCTTAGGTGGGGGAAGCTCCTACGAGCAGTACTTC | CASSLGGGSSYEQYF
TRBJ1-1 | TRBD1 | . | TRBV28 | TGTGCCAGCAGTTCACGACAGGGAATGAACACTGAAGCTTTCTTT | CASSSRQGMNTEAFF
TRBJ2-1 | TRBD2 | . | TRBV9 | TGTGCCAGCAGCTCTAGACTAGCGGGAGTCAATGAGCAGTTCTTC | CASSSRLAGVNEQFF
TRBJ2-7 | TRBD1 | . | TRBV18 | TGTGCCAGCTCACTACCGGGACAGCCTTCCTACGAGCAGTACTTC | CASSLPGQPSYEQYF
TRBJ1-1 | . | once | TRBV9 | TGTGCCAGCAGCCCGACTGGGGCTATGAACACTGAAGCTTTCTTT | CASSPTGAMNTEAFF
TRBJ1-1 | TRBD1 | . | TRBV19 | TGTGCCAGTAGTATACGGCAGACAGGGGGAACGAACACTGAAGCTTTCTTT | CASSIRQTGGTNTEAFF
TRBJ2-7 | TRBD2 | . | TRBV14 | TGTGCCAGCAGCCAAGGTCCTGCGGGAGGGCTTCGGTACGAGCAGTACTTC | CASSQGPAGGLRYEQYF
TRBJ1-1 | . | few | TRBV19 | TGTGCCACAGGGGACACTGAAGCTTTCTTT | CATGDTEAFF
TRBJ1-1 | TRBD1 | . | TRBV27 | TGTGCCAGCAGGAGGACAGGGTCCCTGAACACTGAAGCTTTCTTT | CASRRTGSLNTEAFF
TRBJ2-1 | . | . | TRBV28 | TGTGCCAGCATTACCTGGGAAGGGGAAGACAATGAGCAGTTCTTC | CASITWEGEDNEQFF
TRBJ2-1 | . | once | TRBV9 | TGTGCCAGCAGCGTAGGACGGGGGGCTAATGAGCAGTTCTTC | CASSVGRGANEQFF
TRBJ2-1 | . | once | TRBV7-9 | TGTGCCAGCAGCCCCTGGGGGGCGGAAGACAATGAGCAGTTCTTC | CASSPWGAEDNEQFF
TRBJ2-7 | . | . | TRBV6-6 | TGTGCCAGCAGTTACTCGAGTCCTCAGTCCTACGAGCAGTACTTC | CASSYSSPQSYEQYF
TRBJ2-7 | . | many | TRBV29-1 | TGCAGCGTTGAAGCCTCCGTAGGTGGGCAACGCTACGAGCAGTACTTC | CSVEASVGGQRYEQYF
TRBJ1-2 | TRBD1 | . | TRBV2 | TGTGCCAGCAGGGCCCGGACAGGGGTGGTAGAGGCCGATGGCTACACCTTC | CASRARTGVVEADGYTF
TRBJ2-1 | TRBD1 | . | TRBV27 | TGTGCCAGCAGTTTAGGGACAGGGGGCTTGAATGAGCAGTTCTTC | CASSLGTGGLNEQFF
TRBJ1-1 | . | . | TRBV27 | TGTGCCAGCAGTTTATCTTGGAACACTGAAGCTTTCTTT | CASSLSWNTEAFF
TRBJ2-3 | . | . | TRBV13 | TGTGCCAGCAGCTTAGGGAGGCCGGAGGGAGGAAACACAGATACGCAGTATTTT | CASSLGRPEGGNTDTQYF
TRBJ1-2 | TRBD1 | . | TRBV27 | TGTGCCAGCAGTGGCAGGACAGGCCGTCTGGAGGCTAACTATGGCTACACCTTC | CASSGRTGRLEANYGYTF
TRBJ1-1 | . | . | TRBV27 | TGTGCCAGCAGCTTACTTGGGGGGGACACTGAAGCTTTCTTT | CASSLLGGDTEAFF
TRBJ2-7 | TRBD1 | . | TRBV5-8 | TGTGCCAGCAGCTTGGAACAGGGGGCATCCTGGTACGAGCAGTACTTC | CASSLEQGASWYEQYF
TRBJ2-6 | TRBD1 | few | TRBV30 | TGTGCCTGGAGTCAGGGGGCTGGGGCCAACGTCCTGACTTTC | CAWSQGAGANVLTF
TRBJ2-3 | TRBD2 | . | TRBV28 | TGTGCCAGCAGCCAGACTAGCGGAAGCACAGATACGCAGTATTTT | CASSQTSGSTDTQYF
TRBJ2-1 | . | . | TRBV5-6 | TGTGCCAGCAGCTTGGGGGGGACCTCCTACAATGAGCAGTTCTTC | CASSLGGTSYNEQFF
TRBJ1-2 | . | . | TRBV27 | TGTGCCAGCAGTTCGGGCGTCAGATATGGCTACACCTTC | CASSSGVRYGYTF
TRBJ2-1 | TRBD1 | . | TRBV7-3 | TGTGCCAGCAGCTTCGGAGGAGGGACAGGGAGATACAATGAGCAGTTCTTC | CASSFGGGTGRYNEQFF
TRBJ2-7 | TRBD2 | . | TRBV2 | TGTGCCAGCAGTCCTCTAACTAGCGGGAGGGTGAGCGAGCAGTACTTC | CASSPLTSGRVSEQYF
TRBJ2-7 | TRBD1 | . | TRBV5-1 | TGCGCCAGCAGCTTGGGACAGGGACGCGAGCAGTACTTC | CASSLGQGREQYF
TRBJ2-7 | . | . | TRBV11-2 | TGTGCCAGCAGCTTAGGACTAGGTTTGCACGTAGGCTACGAGCAGTACTTC | CASSLGLGLHVGYEQYF
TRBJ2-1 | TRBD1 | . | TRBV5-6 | TGTGCCAGCAGCTTGGGGGACAGGAGAAACGGGCCGTTCTTC | CASSLGDRRNGPFF
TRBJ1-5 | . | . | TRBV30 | TGTGCCTGGGCAGTGGGCAATCAGCCCCAGCATTTT | CAWAVGNQPQHF
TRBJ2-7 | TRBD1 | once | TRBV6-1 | TGTGCCAGCAGTGGGACAGGGCTTTCCTACGAGCAGTACTTC | CASSGTGLSYEQYF
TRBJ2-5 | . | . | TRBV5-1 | TGCGCCAGCAGCTTAGAAGGGGAGACCCAGTACTTC | CASSLEGETQYF
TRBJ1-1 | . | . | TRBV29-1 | TGCAGCGTTGAGGGGACTATGAACATGAACACTGAAGCTTTCTTT | CSVEGTMNMNTEAFF
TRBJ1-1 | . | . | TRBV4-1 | TGCGCCAGCAGCCAAGCCGGGCGTATGGCTTTCTTT | CASSQAGRMAFF
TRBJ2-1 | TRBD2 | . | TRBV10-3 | TGTGCCATCAGTGAGACACGACTAGCGGATGAGCAGTTCTTC | CAISETRLADEQFF
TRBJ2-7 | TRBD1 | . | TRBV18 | TGTGCCAGCTCCCCCGGACAGGGGGCGGTCTACGAGCAGTACTTC | CASSPGQGAVYEQYF
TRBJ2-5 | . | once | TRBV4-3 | TGCGCCAGCAGCTCGAACAGGGTGGGGGAGACCCAGTACTTC | CASSSNRVGETQYF
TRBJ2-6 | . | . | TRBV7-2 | TGTGCCAGCAGCCTGACCGCGTTAGGGGCCAACGTCCTGACTTTC | CASSLTALGANVLTF
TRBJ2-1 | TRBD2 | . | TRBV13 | TGTGCCAGCAGCTTAGGACTAGCGGGAGGTCTTGACTCCTACAATGAGCAGTTCTTC | CASSLGLAGGLDSYNEQFF
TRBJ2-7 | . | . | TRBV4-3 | TGCGCCAGCAGCCTACGAGTCATCCCAGGGATCTCATCCGAGCAGTACTTC | CASSLRVIPGISSEQYF
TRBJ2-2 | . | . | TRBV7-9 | TGTGCCAGCAGCTACGACCTTTCGGAACGAGCCGGGGAGCTGTTTTTT | CASSYDLSERAGELFF